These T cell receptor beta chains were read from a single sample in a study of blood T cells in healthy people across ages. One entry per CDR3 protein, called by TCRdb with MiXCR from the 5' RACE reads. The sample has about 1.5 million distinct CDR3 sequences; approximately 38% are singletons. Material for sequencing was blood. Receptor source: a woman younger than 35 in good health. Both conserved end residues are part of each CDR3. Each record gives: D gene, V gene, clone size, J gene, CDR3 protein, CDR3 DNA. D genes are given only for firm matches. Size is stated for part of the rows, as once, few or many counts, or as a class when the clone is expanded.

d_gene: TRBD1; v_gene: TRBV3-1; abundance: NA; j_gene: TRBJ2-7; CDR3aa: CASSQLPDRERWNYEQYF; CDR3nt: TGTGCCAGCAGCCAACTCCCCGACAGGGAAAGGTGGAACTACGAGCAGTACTTC
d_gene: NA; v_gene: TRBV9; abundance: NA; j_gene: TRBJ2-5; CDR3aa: CASSPSQRQETQYF; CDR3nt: TGTGCCAGCAGCCCGAGTCAGAGACAAGAGACCCAGTACTTC
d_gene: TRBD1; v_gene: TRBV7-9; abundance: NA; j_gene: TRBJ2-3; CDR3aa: CASGLARTGSTDTQYF; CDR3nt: TGTGCCAGCGGCTTAGCCCGGACAGGGAGCACAGATACGCAGTATTTT
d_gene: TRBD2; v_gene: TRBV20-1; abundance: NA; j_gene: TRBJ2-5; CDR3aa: CSVRVTSGSEQYF; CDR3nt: TGCAGTGTTCGGGTGACTAGCGGGTCGGAGCAGTACTTC
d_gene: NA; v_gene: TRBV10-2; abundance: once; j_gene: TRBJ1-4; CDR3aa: CASSEFSQKLFF; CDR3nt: TGCGCCAGCAGTGAGTTCAGTCAAAAACTGTTTTTT
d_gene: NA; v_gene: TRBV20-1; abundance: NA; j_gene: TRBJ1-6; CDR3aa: CSARDQEALYNYNSPLHF; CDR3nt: TGCAGTGCTAGAGATCAAGAGGCACTATACAATTATAATTCACCCCTCCACTTT
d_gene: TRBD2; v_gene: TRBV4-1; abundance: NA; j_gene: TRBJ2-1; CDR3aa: CASSQDPSGVNEQFF; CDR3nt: TGCGCCAGCAGCCAAGATCCTAGCGGGGTTAATGAGCAGTTCTTC
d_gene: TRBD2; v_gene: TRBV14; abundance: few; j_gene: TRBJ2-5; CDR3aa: CASSSWREKSGTQYF; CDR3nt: TGTGCCAGCAGCTCGTGGCGGGAGAAGTCGGGGACCCAGTACTTC
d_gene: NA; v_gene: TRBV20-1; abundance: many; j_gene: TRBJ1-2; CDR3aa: CSAEGGRAAYGYTF; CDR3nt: TGCAGTGCGGAAGGTGGGCGGGCGGCCTATGGCTACACCTTC
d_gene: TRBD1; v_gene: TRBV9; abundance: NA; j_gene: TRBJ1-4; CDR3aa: CASSKGTDATNEKLFF; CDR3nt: TGTGCCAGCAGCAAAGGGACAGACGCAACTAATGAAAAACTGTTTTTT
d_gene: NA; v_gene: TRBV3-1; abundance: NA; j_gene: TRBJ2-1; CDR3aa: CASSRIRIDEDNEQFF; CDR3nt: TGTGCCAGCAGCCGGATCAGGATAGACGAGGACAATGAGCAGTTCTTC
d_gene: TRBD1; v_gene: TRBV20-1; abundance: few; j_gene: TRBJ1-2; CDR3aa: CSARTQGSYGYTF; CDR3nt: TGCAGTGCTAGAACACAGGGGAGCTATGGCTACACCTTC
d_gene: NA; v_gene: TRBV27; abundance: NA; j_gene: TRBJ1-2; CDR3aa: CASSFAADYGYTF; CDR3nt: TGTGCCAGCAGTTTTGCGGCAGACTATGGCTACACCTTC
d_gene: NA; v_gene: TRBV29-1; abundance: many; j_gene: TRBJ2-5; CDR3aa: CSVGPSPQETQYF; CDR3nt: TGCAGCGTTGGTCCGAGCCCGCAAGAGACCCAGTACTTC
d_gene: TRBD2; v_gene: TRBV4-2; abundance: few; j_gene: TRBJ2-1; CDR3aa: CASSHSGSIDEQFF; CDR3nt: TGTGCCAGCAGCCATAGCGGGAGTATCGATGAGCAGTTCTTC
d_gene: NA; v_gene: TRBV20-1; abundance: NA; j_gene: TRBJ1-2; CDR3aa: CSARLSGQLNYGYTF; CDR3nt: TGCAGTGCTAGATTATCGGGGCAGCTAAACTATGGCTACACCTTC
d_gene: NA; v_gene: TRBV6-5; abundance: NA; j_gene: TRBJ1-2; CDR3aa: CASSYLEGEPYGYTF; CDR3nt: TGTGCCAGCAGTTACTTGGAGGGGGAGCCCTATGGCTACACCTTC
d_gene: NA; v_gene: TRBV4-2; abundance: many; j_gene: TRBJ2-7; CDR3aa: CASSQDPSSYEQYF; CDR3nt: TGTGCCAGCAGCCAAGATCCGAGCTCCTACGAGCAGTACTTC
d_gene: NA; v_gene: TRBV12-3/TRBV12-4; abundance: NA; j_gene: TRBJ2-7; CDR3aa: CASSLGDLSGYTSYEQYF; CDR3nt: TGTGCCAGCAGTTTAGGGGACCTTAGCGGCTACACCTCCTACGAGCAGTACTTC
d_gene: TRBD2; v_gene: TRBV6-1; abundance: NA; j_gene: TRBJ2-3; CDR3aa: CASSKRTSGRGTDTQYF; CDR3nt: TGTGCCAGCAGTAAACGGACTAGCGGGAGGGGTACAGATACGCAGTATTTT
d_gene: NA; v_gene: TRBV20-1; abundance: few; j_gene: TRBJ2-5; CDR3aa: CSAAWGREETQYF; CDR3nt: TGCAGTGCTGCTTGGGGAAGGGAAGAGACCCAGTACTTC
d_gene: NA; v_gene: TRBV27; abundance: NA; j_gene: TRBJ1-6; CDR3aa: CASSKAGTWTDSPLHF; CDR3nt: TGTGCCAGCTCCAAGGCCGGGACATGGACGGATTCACCCCTCCACTTT
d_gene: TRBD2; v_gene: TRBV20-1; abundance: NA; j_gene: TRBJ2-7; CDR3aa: CSAGTSGSLYNEQYF; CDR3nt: TGCAGTGCTGGGACTAGCGGGAGCCTCTACAATGAGCAGTACTTC
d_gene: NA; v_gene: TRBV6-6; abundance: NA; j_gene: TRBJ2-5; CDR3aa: CASSGVGLVGETQYF; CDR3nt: TGTGCCAGCAGTGGGGTGGGTCTGGTAGGGGAGACCCAGTACTTC
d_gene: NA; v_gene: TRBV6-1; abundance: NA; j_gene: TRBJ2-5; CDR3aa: CASRTTQYGQPQNTQYF; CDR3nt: TGTGCCAGCAGAACCACTCAGTACGGACAGCCGCAGAATACCCAGTACTTC
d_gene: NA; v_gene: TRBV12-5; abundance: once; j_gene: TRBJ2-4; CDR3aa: CASGLAQNIQYF; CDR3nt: TGTGCTAGTGGTTTGGCCCAAAACATTCAGTACTTC
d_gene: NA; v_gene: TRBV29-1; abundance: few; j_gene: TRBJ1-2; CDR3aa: CSVGQNLYGYTF; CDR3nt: TGCAGCGTTGGGCAGAACCTGTATGGCTACACCTTC
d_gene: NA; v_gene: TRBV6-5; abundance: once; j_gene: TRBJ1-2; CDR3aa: CASRPGHLNYGYTF; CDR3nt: TGTGCCAGCAGGCCGGGACACTTAAACTATGGCTACACCTTC
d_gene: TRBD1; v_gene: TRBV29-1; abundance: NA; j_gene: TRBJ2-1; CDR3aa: CSVEDLGTGLRKDEQFF; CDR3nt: TGCAGCGTTGAAGATCTTGGGACAGGCCTCCGGAAGGATGAGCAGTTCTTC
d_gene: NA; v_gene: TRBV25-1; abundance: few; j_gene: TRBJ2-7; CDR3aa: CASSDLDSPYEQYF; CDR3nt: TGTGCCAGCAGTGACCTGGACTCCCCCTACGAGCAGTACTTC
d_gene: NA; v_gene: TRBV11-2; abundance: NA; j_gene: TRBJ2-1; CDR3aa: CASSPLGTPTYEQFF; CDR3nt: TGTGCCAGCAGCCCCCTCGGGACTCCTACCTACGAGCAGTTCTTC
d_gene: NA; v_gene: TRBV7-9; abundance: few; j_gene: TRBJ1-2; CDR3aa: CASSARDLPLHYGYTF; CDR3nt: TGTGCCAGCAGCGCGCGGGACCTCCCCCTGCACTATGGCTACACCTTC
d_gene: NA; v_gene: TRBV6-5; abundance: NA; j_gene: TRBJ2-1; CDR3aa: CASGSPGSEQFF; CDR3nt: TGTGCCAGCGGTTCCCCAGGGTCTGAGCAGTTCTTC
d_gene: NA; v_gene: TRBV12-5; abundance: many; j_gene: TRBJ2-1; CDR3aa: CASGLRSGSSYNEQFF; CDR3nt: TGTGCTAGTGGTTTGAGGTCCGGTAGCTCCTACAATGAGCAGTTCTTC
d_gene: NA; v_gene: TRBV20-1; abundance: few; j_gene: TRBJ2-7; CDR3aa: CSVLPGTDEQYF; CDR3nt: TGCAGTGTCCTACCCGGGACTGACGAGCAGTACTTC
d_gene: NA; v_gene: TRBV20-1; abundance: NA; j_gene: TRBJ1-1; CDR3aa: CSASRGASGTEAFF; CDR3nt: TGCAGTGCTAGTAGGGGGGCCAGTGGCACTGAAGCTTTCTTT
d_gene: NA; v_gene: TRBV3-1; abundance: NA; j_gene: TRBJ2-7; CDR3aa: CASSQAPRVSSYEQYF; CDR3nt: TGTGCCAGCAGCCAAGCCCCCAGAGTGAGCTCCTACGAGCAGTACTTC
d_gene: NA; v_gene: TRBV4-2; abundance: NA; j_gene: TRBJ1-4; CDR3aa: CASSQEGPPNEKLFF; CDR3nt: TGTGCCAGCAGCCAAGAAGGGCCGCCTAATGAAAAACTGTTTTTT
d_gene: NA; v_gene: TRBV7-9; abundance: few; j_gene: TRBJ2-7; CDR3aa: CASSPEYSAYEQYF; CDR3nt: TGTGCCAGCAGCCCAGAGTACTCTGCCTACGAGCAGTACTTC
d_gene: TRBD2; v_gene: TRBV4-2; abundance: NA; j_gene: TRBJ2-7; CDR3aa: CASSSRRTSGVAYEQYF; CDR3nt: TGTGCCAGCAGCTCTCGAAGGACTAGCGGGGTAGCCTACGAGCAGTACTTC
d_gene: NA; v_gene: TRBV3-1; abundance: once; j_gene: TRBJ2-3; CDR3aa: CANSQVYSGDTQYF; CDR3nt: TGTGCCAACAGCCAAGTTTACTCCGGTGATACGCAGTATTTT
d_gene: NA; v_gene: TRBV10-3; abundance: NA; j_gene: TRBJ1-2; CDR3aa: CAIQKQNYGYTF; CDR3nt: TGTGCCATACAGAAACAGAACTATGGCTACACCTTC
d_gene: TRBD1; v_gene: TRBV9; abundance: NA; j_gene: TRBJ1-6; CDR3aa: CASSAHRGERDSPLHF; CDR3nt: TGTGCCAGCAGCGCGCACAGGGGGGAGCGGGATTCACCCCTCCACTTT
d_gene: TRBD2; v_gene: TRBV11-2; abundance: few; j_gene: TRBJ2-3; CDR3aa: CASSWREGLSTDTQYF; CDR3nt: TGTGCCAGCAGCTGGCGGGAGGGCCTGAGCACAGATACGCAGTATTTT
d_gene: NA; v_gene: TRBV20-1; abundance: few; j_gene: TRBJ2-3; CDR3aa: CSCLKVLATISDTQYF; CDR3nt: TGCAGTTGCTTGAAGGTACTAGCAACGATTTCAGATACGCAGTATTTT
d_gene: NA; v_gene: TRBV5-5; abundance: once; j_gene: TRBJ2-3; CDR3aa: CASSSREGGPTDTQYF; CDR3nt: TGTGCCAGCAGCTCTCGCGAGGGCGGGCCCACAGATACGCAGTATTTT
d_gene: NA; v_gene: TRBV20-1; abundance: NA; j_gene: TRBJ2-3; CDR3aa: CSVPGRADTQYF; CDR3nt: TGCAGTGTCCCAGGCCGGGCAGATACGCAGTATTTT
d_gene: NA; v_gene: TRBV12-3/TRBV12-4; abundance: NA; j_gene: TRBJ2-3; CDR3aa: CASSFVSADTQYF; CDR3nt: TGTGCCAGCAGTTTTGTCAGCGCAGATACGCAGTATTTT
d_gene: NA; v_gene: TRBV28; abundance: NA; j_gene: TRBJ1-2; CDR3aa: CASSPSGETNYGYTF; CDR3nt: TGTGCCAGCAGTCCCAGTGGGGAAACTAACTATGGCTACACCTTC
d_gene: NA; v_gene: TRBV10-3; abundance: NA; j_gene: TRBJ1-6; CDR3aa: CAIRTTDNSPLHF; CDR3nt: TGTGCCATCAGGACGACGGATAATTCACCCCTCCACTTT
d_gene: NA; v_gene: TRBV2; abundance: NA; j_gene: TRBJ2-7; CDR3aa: CASSDLQLYEQYF; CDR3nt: TGTGCCAGCAGTGATCTCCAGCTCTACGAGCAGTACTTC
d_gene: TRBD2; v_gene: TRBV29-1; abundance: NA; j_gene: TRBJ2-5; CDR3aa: CSIAIGSGSLSETQYF; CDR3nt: TGCAGCATTGCCATCGGGAGCGGGAGTCTTTCGGAGACCCAGTACTTC
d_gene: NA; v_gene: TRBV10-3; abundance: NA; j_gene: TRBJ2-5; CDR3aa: CAISGGYQETQYF; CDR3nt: TGTGCCATCAGTGGGGGGTACCAAGAGACCCAGTACTTC
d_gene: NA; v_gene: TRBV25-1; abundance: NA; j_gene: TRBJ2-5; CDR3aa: CASSEEWTNNEQYF; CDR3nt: TGTGCCAGCAGTGAAGAATGGACTAACAATGAGCAGTACTTC
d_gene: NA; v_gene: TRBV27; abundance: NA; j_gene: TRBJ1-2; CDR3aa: CASSFVGDNYGYTF; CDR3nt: TGTGCCAGCAGTTTCGTGGGGGACAACTATGGCTACACCTTC